This T cell receptor (beta chain) was obtained from a study of T-cell memory formation after mild COVID-19. Study in general: Largely donor-specific sequence clusters came from two donors. General study results and limits: Clones shrinking from day 15 to 85 showed even CD4/CD8 mixes; later expanders tilted CD4+. Researchers found some responding clones in pre-infection memory, a sign that cross-reactive memory joined.

cDNA libraries for TCR alpha and TCR beta, carrying sample barcodes and UMIs, came from 5'RACE with constant-segment primers. TCRdb re-analysed the 5' RACE reads in MiXCR, keeping a single row per CDR3 protein. The repertoire holds 550,000 to 600,000 distinct CDR3 sequences, with approximately 15% as singletons. Trimming pared 0 bases from V and 0 bases from J, leaving 10 bases between. The CDR3 loop spans 16 amino acids. Per the germline V gene, CDR1 is SGHRS and CDR2 is YFSETQ. Remarks on this clonotype: Antigen unknown.

Sequences were obtained from PBMCs or a T cell subset sorted from them (not recorded which). V gene TRBV5-1 combines with J gene TRBJ2-1, with D perhaps matching TRBD2 (5 bases). The sequence was collected from an adult woman who had mild COVID-19 (a few samples of this study predate the infection). Cell type and time point are not known. As DNA, the CDR3 is TGCGCCAGCAGCTTGGTTTCGGGGAACTCCTACAATGAGCAGTTCTTC. Its protein is CASSLVSGNSYNEQFF.